This T cell receptor (beta chain) was obtained from a study of blood T cells in healthy people across ages. Study information: Template switching captured about one barcoded beta molecule per two T cells.

Sample-barcoded 5' priming and a J-beta primer mix drove a second PCR of about 7 to 11 cycles. In TCRdb, the 5' RACE reads were re-called with MiXCR into one record per CDR3 protein. Of 1 million to 1.2 million distinct CDR3 sequences in the sample, more than 30% were seen once. Healthy Caucasian individuals from Russia aged about 6 to 100 served as donors. Each sample yielded at least 5.5 micrograms of PBMC total RNA. Germline loops: CDR1 SGHDT, CDR2 YYEEEE. V was trimmed by 1 base and J by 0 bases, leaving 11 bases between them. This CDR3 is built from 16 residues. J is TRBJ1-3 and V is TRBV5-6; D may be TRBD1 (5 bases). The sequence was collected from a man between 18 and 35 years old in good health. The sequenced sample consisted of blood. This CDR3 is CASSLRDPLSGNTIYF. In DNA, the CDR3 is TGTGCCAGCAGCTTGCGGGACCCTCTCTCTGGAAACACCATATATTTT. The full variable domain, rest sourced from reference TRBV5-6 and TRBJ1-3, is DAGVTQSPTHLIKTRGQQVTLRCSPKSGHDTVSWYQQALGQGPQFIFQYYEEEERQRGNFPDRFSGHQFPNYSSELNVNALLLGDSALYLCASSLRDPLSGNTIYFGEGSWLTVV.